Presented here are 19 T cell receptor beta chains from one specimen sequenced in a study of T cell responses to AZD1222 COVID-19 vaccine. Some clones are missing from TCRdb's copy, which holds only in-frame ones; the method was immunoSEQ multiplex PCR. The sample yields roughly 96,000 clones, roughly 90% seen once. The specimen comprised peripheral blood, sampled 28 days after the second AZD1222 dose. Receptors originate from an adult who received the AZD1222 COVID-19 vaccine.

The V call is TRBV5-6, the J call TRBJ1-2, with a tentative D call TRBD1 (6 bases). Per the germline V gene, CDR1 is SGHDT and CDR2 is YYEEEE. V shed 1 base and J shed 5 bases, with 15 bases lying between them. CDR3 length equals 15 residues. The DNA for the CDR3 is TGTGCCAGCAGCTTGTTCGTCAGGGGCCAGTATGGCTACACCTTC. Translated, it gives CASSLFVRGQYGYTF.

V and J are TRBV7-2 and TRBJ1-1; D gene ambiguous. The V end lost 4 bases, the J end lost 0 bases, and 6 bases lay between the germline ends. The CDR3 covers 13 residues. Germline values: CDR1 SGHTA, CDR2 FQGNSA. The CDR3 sequence: CASSYAMNTEAFF. CDR3 nucleotides: TGTGCCAGCAGCTATGCAATGAACACTGAAGCTTTCTTT. Full variable domain (missing parts from reference TRBV7-2 and TRBJ1-1): GAGVSQSPSNKVTEKGKDVELRCDPISGHTALYWYRQSLGQGLEFLIYFQGNSAPDKSGLPSDRFSAERTGGSVSTLTIQRTQQEDSAVYLCASSYAMNTEAFFGQGTRLTVV.

The rearrangement joins TRBV6-4 to TRBJ2-3; no definite D call. CDR3 length equals 13 residues. V was cut by 4 bases and J by 2 bases, with 7 bases left in between. The V gene's germline CDR1 is MRHNA and CDR2 SNTAGT. The CDR3 DNA is TGTGCCAGCAGTGCGTCGGACACAGATACGCAGTATTTT. The encoded protein is CASSASDTDTQYF.

This clone was seen a single time. This chain links TRBV19 with TRBJ1-1, with 10 bases lining up with TRBD1. The V segment lost 5 bases and the J segment 6 bases; nucleotides outside the gene matches: 9. Germline CDR1 LNHDA, CDR2 SQIVND (reference sequence). The CDR3 extends over 15 amino acids. CDR3 sequence (DNA): TGTGCCAGTAGTCTGGGTGGGGACAGGGGACCTGAAGCTTTCTTT. This codes for CASSLGGDRGPEAFF. Supplemented by reference TRBV19 and TRBJ1-1, the full variable domain reads DGGITQSPKYLFRKEGQNVTLSCEQNLNHDAMYWYRQDPGQGLRLIYYSQIVNDFQKGDIAEGYSVSREKKESFPLTVTSAQKNPTAFYLCASSLGGDRGPEAFFGQGTRLTVV.

A word on this clone: Other nucleotide sequences in the sample specify the same CDR3. J is TRBJ2-1 and V is TRBV28; D not resolved. CDR3 length: 12 residues. CDR1 MDHEN and CDR2 SYDVKM come from the germline V gene. Trimming pared 4 bases from V and 7 bases from J, leaving 8 bases between. In nucleotides, the CDR3 is TGTGCCAGCAGTTGGGGTAGGAATGAGCAGTTCTTC. It translates to CASSWGRNEQFF.

The V and J genes are TRBV11-3 and TRBJ1-1; D perhaps matches TRBD1 (6 bases). Germline lookup yields CDR1 SGHNT and CDR2 YENEEA. V shed 5 bases and J shed 3 bases, with 16 bases lying between them. The CDR3 is 15 residues long. The CDR3 coding sequence is TGTGCCAGCAGCAATACAGGGTCCGGGGACACTGAAGCTTTCTTT. Translated, it gives CASSNTGSGDTEAFF.

This clone was counted a few times. The chain links TRBV6-5 to TRBJ1-4; D not resolved. The CDR3 is 11 amino acids. The V end lost 2 bases, the J end lost 11 bases, and 6 bases lay between the germline ends. The germline V gene encodes CDR1 MNHEY and CDR2 SVGAGI. The CDR3 nucleotides are TGTGCCAGCAGTTACGCCGGGAAACTGTTTTTT. Amino acid sequence: CASSYAGKLFF.

The sample holds one count of this clone. CDR3 bases: TGTGCCAGCACCCCGGACAGGTTCAACACCGGGGAGCTGTTTTTT. Amino acid sequence: CASTPDRFNTGELFF. The chain couples TRBV27 to TRBJ2-2; TRBD1 matches 7 bases. The CDR3 extends over 15 amino acids. Trimming at V came to 7 bases and at J to 2 bases, leaving 7 bases not matched to a gene. The germline V gene encodes CDR1 MNHEY and CDR2 SMNVEV (reference sequence).

This clone was seen more than once but under ten times. The V gene is TRBV6-4, the J gene TRBJ2-6, with a possible D match to TRBD1 (5 bases). This CDR3 spans 15 amino acids. V dropped 2 bases and J dropped 1 base, with 6 bases sitting between them. Per the germline V gene, CDR1 is MRHNA and CDR2 is SNTAGT. This CDR3 is CASSDRGSGANVLTF. CDR3 DNA sequence: TGTGCCAGCAGTGACAGGGGATCTGGGGCCAACGTCCTGACTTTC.

The chain uses TRBV24-1 and TRBJ2-3, with 12 bases that match TRBD1. V shed 3 bases, J shed 1 base, and the junction held 10 bases outside the gene matches. Looked up from germline, CDR1 is KGHDR and CDR2 is SFDVKD. CDR3 length: 19 amino acids. CDR3 in amino acids: CATSDPQPRDRGRTDTQYF. As DNA, the CDR3 is TGTGCCACCAGTGATCCGCAACCCCGGGACAGGGGGCGCACAGATACGCAGTATTTT.

This sequence joins TRBV19 and TRBJ2-3; 7 nucleotides agree with TRBD2. Germline V CDR1 and CDR2: LNHDA, SQIVND (reference sequence). The CDR3 sequence is 15 residues long. V was clipped by 1 base and J by 3 bases; unmatched bases: 4. The CDR3 spells CASSIGLAPTDTQYF. The CDR3 DNA sequence: TGTGCCAGTAGTATAGGACTAGCACCGACAGATACGCAGTATTTT.

The rearrangement joins TRBV4-2 to TRBJ2-2; no firm D call. V lost 6 bases, J lost 1 base, and 9 bases lay in between. Germline assignment: CDR1 LGHNA and CDR2 YNFKEQ. There are 14 residues in the CDR3. The DNA for the CDR3 is TGTGCCAGCAGGCACTCGGAGAACACCGGGGAGCTGTTTTTT. It specifies CASRHSENTGELFF.

This clone was observed once. This sequence joins TRBV7-9 and TRBJ1-2, with D possibly TRBD1 on 5 matching bases. CDR1 and CDR2 (germline): SEHNR, FQNEAQ (reference sequence). Trimming took off 3 bases at V and 4 bases at J, with 18 bases between the two ends. The CDR3 is 16 amino acids. The CDR3 is CASSFHIGTEIYGYTF. The CDR3 DNA reads as TGTGCCAGCAGCTTCCACATAGGGACCGAAATCTATGGCTACACCTTC.

The V call is TRBV9, the J call TRBJ1-1; TRBD1 aligns across 7 bases. Germline CDR1 and CDR2: SGDLS and YYNGEE. This CDR3 is built from 14 residues. V was pared by 3 bases and J by 2 bases, with 4 bases of the junction left unmatched. The DNA for the CDR3 is TGTGCCAGCAGCGCACAGGGGACAAACACTGAAGCTTTCTTT. Its protein is CASSAQGTNTEAFF.

This chain connects TRBV30 to TRBJ1-5, with D possibly matching TRBD1 (6 bases). V lost 4 bases, J lost 7 bases, and 14 bases lay in between. Germline values: CDR1 GTSNPN, CDR2 SVGIG (reference sequence). There are 13 residues in the CDR3. CDR3 sequence reads: CAWNRALEQPQHF. CDR3 sequence (DNA): TGTGCCTGGAACAGGGCGTTGGAGCAGCCCCAGCATTTT.

This clone was found once. V is TRBV5-6 and J is TRBJ1-6; D gene unclear. CDR1 is SGHDT, CDR2 YYEEEE, per germline. The CDR3 has 15 residues. V lost 4 bases and J lost 8, with 16 bases in between. The CDR3 is CASSPPGFHDSPLHF. Written as DNA, the CDR3 is TGTGCCAGCAGCCCCCCGGGTTTCCATGATTCACCCCTCCACTTT.

The chain recombines TRBV6-5 with TRBJ2-7; D tentatively reads TRBD1 or TRBD2 (6 bases each). V was shortened by 2 bases and J by 6 bases, with 11 bases between the two germline ends. CDR3 length: 13 residues. Looked up from germline, CDR1 is MNHEY and CDR2 is SVGAGI. The DNA of the CDR3 is TGTGCCAGCAGTTACCTGTCGGGGGCCGAGCAGTACTTC. Translated, it gives CASSYLSGAEQYF.

The chain combines TRBV11-2 with TRBJ2-1, with D possibly matching TRBD2 (6 bases). There are 15 residues in the CDR3. V dropped 1 base and J dropped 2 bases, with 9 bases sitting between them. Germline CDR1 is SGHAT and CDR2 is FQNNGV. CDR3 sequence (DNA): TGTGCCAGCAGCTTAGTGTCTAGCGCCTACAATGAGCAGTTCTTC. This gives the protein CASSLVSSAYNEQFF.

This clone occurred a few times. The chain recombines TRBV2 with TRBJ1-6; D is unclear. V was trimmed by 7 bases and J by 0 bases, leaving 7 bases between them. Germline V gene lookup returns CDR1 SNHLY and CDR2 FYNNEI. The CDR3 has 14 amino acids. The CDR3, as DNA: TGTGCCAGCATGAGGGACTCCTATAATTCACCCCTCCACTTT. Its translation: CASMRDSYNSPLHF.